Presented here are 18 T cell receptor beta chains from one specimen sequenced in a study of monozygotic twins with inflammatory bowel disease. TCRdb re-called the 5' RACE reads and gives one entry per CDR3 protein, without DNA. The sample table includes under 200,000 distinct CDR3 sequences. Material: blood. The receptors shown here come from a human donor with ulcerative colitis or Crohn's disease, or a healthy co-twin of an affected twin (not recorded which).

The chain links TRBV4-3 to TRBJ2-3; without DNA, the TCRdb call of TRBD2 cannot be checked. The CDR3 covers 16 residues. The germline V gene has CDR1 LGHNA and CDR2 YSLEER. CDR3: CASSQGIALEEDTQYF.

V gene TRBV5-1 combines with J gene TRBJ1-6; TCRdb names TRBD1, which stays unverified in the absence of DNA. The length of the CDR3 is 17 residues. CDR1 and CDR2 (germline): SGHRS, YFSETQ. CDR3 amino acids: CASSSGGGFSYNSPLHF.

The rearrangement links TRBV6-2 or TRBV6-3 to TRBJ2-7. Germline lookup yields CDR1 MNHEY and CDR2 SVGEGT. The CDR3 extends over 20 amino acids. CDR3 protein: CASSYSIVSARTGGSYEQYF.

This rearrangement joins TRBV11-3 to TRBJ1-1. The CDR3 has 15 amino acids. Germline V gene data show CDR1 as SGHNT and CDR2 as YENEEA. This CDR3 reads CASSFLGFMNTEAFF.

The chain recombines TRBV20-1 with TRBJ1-1; with no DNA, the TCRdb D assignment of TRBD1 cannot be verified. This CDR3 region has 14 residues. Looked up from germline, CDR1 is DFQATT and CDR2 is SNEGSKA (reference sequence). This CDR3 is CSASLRQAHTEAFF.

The chain links TRBV11-2 to TRBJ2-1. The CDR3 is 13 residues long. Germline values: CDR1 SGHAT, CDR2 FQNNGV. The CDR3 here is CASSGVLGNEQFF. Supplemented by reference TRBV11-2 and TRBJ2-1, the full variable domain reads EAGVAQSPRYKIIEKRQSVAFWCNPISGHATLYWYQQILGQGPKLLIQFQNNGVVDDSQLPKDRFSAERLKGVDSTLKIQPAKLEDSAVYLCASSGVLGNEQFFGPGTRLTVL.

The V gene is TRBV5-1, the J gene TRBJ2-2. CDR1 and CDR2 (germline): SGHRS, YFSETQ. The CDR3 has 13 residues. The CDR3 sequence: CASSSGNTGELFF.

The rearrangement joins TRBV28 to TRBJ2-7. Germline lookup yields CDR1 MDHEN and CDR2 SYDVKM. The CDR3 runs 15 residues. The CDR3 region is CAISLGGNFAYEQYF.

V gene TRBV10-3 combines with J gene TRBJ2-2. The V gene's germline CDR1 is ENHRY and CDR2 SYGVKD. The CDR3 runs to 14 residues. CDR3 loop: CAGQTGSNTGELFF.

The rearrangement links TRBV18 to TRBJ2-7. Germline CDR1 reads KGHSH; CDR2 reads LQKENI. CDR3 length equals 15 residues. This CDR3 is CASSLRQVAEDEQYF.

The chain carries TRBV5-1 and TRBJ1-2; TCRdb outputs TRBD1, but without DNA this stays unchecked. Per germline, CDR1 SGHRS and CDR2 YFSETQ. This CDR3 is 15 amino acids long. CDR3 region: CASSLATDSNYGYTF. Looking up the rest from reference TRBV5-1 and TRBJ1-2 gives the full variable domain: KAGVTQTPRYLIKTRGQQVTLSCSPISGHRSVSWYQQTPGQGLQFLFEYFSETQRNKGNFPGRFSGRQFSNSRSEMNVSTLELGDSALYLCASSLATDSNYGYTFGSGTRLTVV.

The chain employs TRBV7-2 and TRBJ2-1; TCRdb picks TRBD2, but there is no DNA to check that call. The CDR3 has 15 residues. CDR1 and CDR2 (germline): SGHTA, FQGNSA. The CDR3 sequence: CASSLNSGTYNEQFF.

This chain links TRBV4-3 with TRBJ1-2; the TCRdb D gene call, TRBD1, has no DNA to confirm it. Germline V lookup: CDR1 LGHNA, CDR2 YSLEER. The CDR3 covers 16 residues. The CDR3 reads CASSQDRAGRGYGYTF.

V is TRBV28 and J is TRBJ2-7; the TCRdb call, TRBD1, lacks DNA for checking. Germline V gives CDR1 MDHEN, CDR2 SYDVKM. CDR3 size: 12 residues. CDR3 sequence reads: CASSLRGYEQYF.

This chain links TRBV12-3 or TRBV12-4 with TRBJ2-5; TCRdb's D call of TRBD1 is untestable without DNA. This CDR3 has 15 amino acids. CDR3 loop: CASSPLAGTQETQYF.

The V gene is TRBV20-1, the J gene TRBJ1-5; the D gene TCRdb calls, TRBD1, cannot be checked with no DNA. This CDR3 is built from 15 residues. CDR1 DFQATT and CDR2 SNEGSKA come from the germline V gene (reference sequence). The CDR3 sequence: CSARDPEGGHQPQHF.

The chain links TRBV12-3 or TRBV12-4 to TRBJ1-2; TCRdb's D call of TRBD1 is untestable without DNA. The CDR3 extends over 14 amino acids. The CDR3 loop reads CASSLQGANYGYTF.

The chain couples TRBV28 to TRBJ1-1; the TRBD1 assignment by TCRdb is unverifiable without DNA. The CDR3 contains 17 residues. Per germline, CDR1 MDHEN and CDR2 SYDVKM. The CDR3 spells CASSSTTETASGAEAFF.